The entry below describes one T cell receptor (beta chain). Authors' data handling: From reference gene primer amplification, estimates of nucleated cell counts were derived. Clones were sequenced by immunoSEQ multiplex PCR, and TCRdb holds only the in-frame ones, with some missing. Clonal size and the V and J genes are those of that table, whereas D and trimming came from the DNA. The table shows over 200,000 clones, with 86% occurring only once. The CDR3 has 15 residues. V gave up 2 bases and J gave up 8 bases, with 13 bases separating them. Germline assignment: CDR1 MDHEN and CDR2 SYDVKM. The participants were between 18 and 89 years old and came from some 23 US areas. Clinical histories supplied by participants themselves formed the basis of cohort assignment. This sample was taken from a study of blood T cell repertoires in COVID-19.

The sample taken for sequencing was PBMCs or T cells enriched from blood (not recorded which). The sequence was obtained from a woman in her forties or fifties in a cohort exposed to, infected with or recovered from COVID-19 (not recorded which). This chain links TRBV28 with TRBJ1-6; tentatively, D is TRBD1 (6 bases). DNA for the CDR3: TGTGCCAGCAGTTTAGAGGCAGGGACACATTCACCCCTCCACTTT. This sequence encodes CASSLEAGTHSPLHF.